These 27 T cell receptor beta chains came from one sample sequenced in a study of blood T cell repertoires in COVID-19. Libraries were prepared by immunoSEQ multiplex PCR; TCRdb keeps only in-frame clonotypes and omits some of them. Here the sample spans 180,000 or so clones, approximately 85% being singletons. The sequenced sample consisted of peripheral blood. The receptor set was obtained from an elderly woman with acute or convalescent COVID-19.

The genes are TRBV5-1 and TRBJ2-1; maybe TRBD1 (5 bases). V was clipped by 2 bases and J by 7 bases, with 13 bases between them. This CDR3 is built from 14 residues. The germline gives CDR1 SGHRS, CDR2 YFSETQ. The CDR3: CASSLPGSWNEQFF. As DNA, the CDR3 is TGCGCCAGCAGCTTACCAGGGTCCTGGAATGAGCAGTTCTTC.

The CDR3 sequence: CASSFVTGTANYGYTF. For the CDR3, the DNA is TGTGCCAGTAGCTTTGTCACCGGGACAGCGAACTATGGCTACACCTTC. The J gene is TRBJ1-2, the V gene TRBV19; TRBD1 aligns across 7 bases. V lost 6 bases to trimming and J lost 2 bases; unmatched junction nucleotides: 12. This CDR3 has 16 residues. Germline CDR1 LNHDA, CDR2 SQIVND (reference sequence). Combining the CDR3 with reference TRBV19 and TRBJ1-2 gives the whole variable domain DGGITQSPKYLFRKEGQNVTLSCEQNLNHDAMYWYRQDPGQGLRLIYYSQIVNDFQKGDIAEGYSVSREKKESFPLTVTSAQKNPTAFYLCASSFVTGTANYGYTFGSGTRLTVV.

The CDR3 loop is CASRGGDANEKLFF. CDR3 DNA: TGCGCCAGCAGGGGAGGGGACGCCAATGAAAAACTGTTTTTT. The rearrangement links TRBV10-2 to TRBJ1-4; weak D call: TRBD1 (5 bases). V dropped 6 bases and J dropped 5 bases, with 13 bases sitting between them. The CDR3 extends over 14 amino acids. CDR1 WSHSY and CDR2 SAAADI come from the germline V gene.

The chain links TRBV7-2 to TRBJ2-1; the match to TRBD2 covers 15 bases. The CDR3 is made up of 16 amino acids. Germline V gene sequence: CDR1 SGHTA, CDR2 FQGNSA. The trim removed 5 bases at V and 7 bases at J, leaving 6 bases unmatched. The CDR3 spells CASSPRTSGRGNEQFF. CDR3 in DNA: TGTGCCAGCAGCCCCCGGACTAGCGGGAGGGGGAATGAGCAGTTCTTC.

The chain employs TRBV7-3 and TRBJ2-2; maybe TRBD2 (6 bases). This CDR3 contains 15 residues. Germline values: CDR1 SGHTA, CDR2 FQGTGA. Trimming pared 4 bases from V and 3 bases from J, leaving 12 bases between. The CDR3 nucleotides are TGTGCCAGCAGCTCGACCGGGACTTACACCGGGGAGCTGTTTTTT. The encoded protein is CASSSTGTYTGELFF.

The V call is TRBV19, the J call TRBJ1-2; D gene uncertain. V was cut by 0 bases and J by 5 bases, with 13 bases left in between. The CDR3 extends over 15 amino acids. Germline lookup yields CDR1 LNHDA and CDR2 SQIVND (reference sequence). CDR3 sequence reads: CASSIDWQRAYGYTF. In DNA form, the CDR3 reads TGTGCCAGTAGTATAGATTGGCAGCGAGCGTATGGCTACACCTTC.

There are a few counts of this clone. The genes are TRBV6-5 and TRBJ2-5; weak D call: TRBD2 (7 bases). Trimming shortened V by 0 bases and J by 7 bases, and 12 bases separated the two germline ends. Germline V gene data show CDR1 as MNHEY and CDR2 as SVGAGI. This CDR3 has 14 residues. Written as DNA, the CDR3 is TGTGCCAGCAGTTACTCGGGGGGGGCGCCGACCCAGTACTTC. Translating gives CASSYSGGAPTQYF.

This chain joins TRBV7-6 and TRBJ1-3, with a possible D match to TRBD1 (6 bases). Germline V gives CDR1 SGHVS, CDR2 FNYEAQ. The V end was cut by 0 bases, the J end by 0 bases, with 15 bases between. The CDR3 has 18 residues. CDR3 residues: CASSLAATGPTSGNTIYF. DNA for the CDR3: TGTGCCAGCAGCTTAGCTGCTACAGGGCCTACCTCTGGAAACACCATATATTTT.

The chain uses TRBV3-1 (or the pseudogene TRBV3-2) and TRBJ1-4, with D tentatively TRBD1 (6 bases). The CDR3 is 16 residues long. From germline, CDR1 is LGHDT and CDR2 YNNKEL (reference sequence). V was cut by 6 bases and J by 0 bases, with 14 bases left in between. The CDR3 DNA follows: TGTGCCAGCAGGCCCGGGACACTCACAACTAATGAAAAACTGTTTTTT. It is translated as CASRPGTLTTNEKLFF.

CDR3 nucleotide sequence: TGTGCCAGCAGCTCCGACAGCCGCACTGAAGCTTTCTTT. Amino acid sequence: CASSSDSRTEAFF. This chain links TRBV5-4 with TRBJ1-1, with a tentative D call TRBD1 (5 bases). The CDR3 is 13 residues long. The V end lost 3 bases, the J end lost 4 bases, and 10 bases lay between the germline ends. Germline V gene sequence: CDR1 SGHNT, CDR2 YYREEE (reference sequence).

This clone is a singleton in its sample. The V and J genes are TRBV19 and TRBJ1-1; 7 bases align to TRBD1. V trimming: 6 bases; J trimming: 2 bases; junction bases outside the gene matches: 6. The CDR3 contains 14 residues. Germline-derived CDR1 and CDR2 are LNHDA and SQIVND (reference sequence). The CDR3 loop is CASRSSGGNTEAFF. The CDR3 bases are TGTGCCAGTAGATCATCAGGGGGAAACACTGAAGCTTTCTTT.

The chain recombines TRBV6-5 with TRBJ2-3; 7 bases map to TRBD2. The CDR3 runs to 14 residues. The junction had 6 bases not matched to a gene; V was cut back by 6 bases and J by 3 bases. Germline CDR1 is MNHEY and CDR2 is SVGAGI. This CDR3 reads CASSRGDYTDTQYF. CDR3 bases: TGTGCCAGCAGCCGGGGGGACTATACAGATACGCAGTATTTT.

DNA for the CDR3: TGTGCCAGCAGTTACGTGGCAGGCTCCTTTTCCTACGAGCAGTACTTC. Translating gives CASSYVAGSFSYEQYF. The gene calls are TRBV6-2 or TRBV6-3 and TRBJ2-7; D call uncertain. V was clipped by 2 bases and J by 1 base, with 15 bases between them. The CDR3 runs 16 residues. Germline loops: CDR1 MNHEY, CDR2 SVGEGT.

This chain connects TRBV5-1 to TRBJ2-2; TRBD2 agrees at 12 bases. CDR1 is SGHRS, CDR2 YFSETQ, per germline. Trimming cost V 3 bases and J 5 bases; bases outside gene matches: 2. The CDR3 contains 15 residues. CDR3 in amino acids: CASSSTSGSTGELFF. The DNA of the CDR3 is TGCGCCAGCAGCTCGACTAGCGGGAGTACCGGGGAGCTGTTTTTT.

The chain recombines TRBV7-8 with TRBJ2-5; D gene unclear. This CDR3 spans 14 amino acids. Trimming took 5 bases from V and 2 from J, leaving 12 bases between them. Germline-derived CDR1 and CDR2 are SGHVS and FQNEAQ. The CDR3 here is CASSPHWAQETQYF. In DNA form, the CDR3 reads TGTGCCAGCAGCCCCCATTGGGCACAAGAGACCCAGTACTTC.

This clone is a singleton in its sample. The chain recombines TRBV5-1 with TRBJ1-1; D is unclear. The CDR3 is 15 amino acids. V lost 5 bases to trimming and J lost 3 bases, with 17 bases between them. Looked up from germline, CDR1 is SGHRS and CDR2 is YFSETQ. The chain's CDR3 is CASSRGWVEDTEAFF. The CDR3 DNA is TGCGCCAGCAGTCGAGGTTGGGTGGAGGACACTGAAGCTTTCTTT.

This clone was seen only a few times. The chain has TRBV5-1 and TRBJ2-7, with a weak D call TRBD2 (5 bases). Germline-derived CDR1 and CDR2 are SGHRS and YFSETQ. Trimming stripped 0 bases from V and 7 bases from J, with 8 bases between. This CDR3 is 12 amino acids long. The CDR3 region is CASSLGSGEQYF. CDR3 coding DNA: TGCGCCAGCAGCTTGGGGTCGGGAGAGCAGTACTTC.

The CDR3 DNA follows: TGTGCCAGTAGTGAGACAGGGGGCGCGGCTGAAGCTTTCTTT. Its protein is CASSETGGAAEAFF. The chain has TRBV19 and TRBJ1-1; 10 bases agree with TRBD1. This CDR3 contains 14 residues. V gave up 5 bases and J gave up 6 bases; unmatched junction bases: 6. CDR1 and CDR2 (germline): LNHDA, SQIVND (reference sequence).

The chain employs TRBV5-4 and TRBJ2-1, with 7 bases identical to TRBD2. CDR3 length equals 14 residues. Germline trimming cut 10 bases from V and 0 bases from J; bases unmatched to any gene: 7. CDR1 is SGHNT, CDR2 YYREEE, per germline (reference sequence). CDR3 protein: CAWAGGSSYNEQFF. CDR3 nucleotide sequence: TGTGCCTGGGCCGGGGGGAGCTCCTACAATGAGCAGTTCTTC.

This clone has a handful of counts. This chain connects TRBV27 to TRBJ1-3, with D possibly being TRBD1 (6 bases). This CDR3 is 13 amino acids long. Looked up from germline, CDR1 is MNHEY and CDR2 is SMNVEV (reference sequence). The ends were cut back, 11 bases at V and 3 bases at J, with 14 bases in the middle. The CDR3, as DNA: TGTGCCGTGAGGGGGGGAAGTGGAAACACCATATATTTT. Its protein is CAVRGGSGNTIYF.

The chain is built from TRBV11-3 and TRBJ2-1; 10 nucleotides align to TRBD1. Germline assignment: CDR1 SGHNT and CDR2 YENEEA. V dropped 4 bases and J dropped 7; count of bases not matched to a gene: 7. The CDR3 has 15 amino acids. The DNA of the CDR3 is TGTGCCAGCAGCTCCCGGGACAGGGGATTTAATGAGCAGTTCTTC. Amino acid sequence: CASSSRDRGFNEQFF. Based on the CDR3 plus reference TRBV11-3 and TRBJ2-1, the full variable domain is EAGVVQSPRYKIIEKKQPVAFWCNPISGHNTLYWYLQNLGQGPELLIRYENEEAVDDSQLPKDRFSAERLKGVDSTLKIQPAELGDSAVYLCASSSRDRGFNEQFFGPGTRLTVL.

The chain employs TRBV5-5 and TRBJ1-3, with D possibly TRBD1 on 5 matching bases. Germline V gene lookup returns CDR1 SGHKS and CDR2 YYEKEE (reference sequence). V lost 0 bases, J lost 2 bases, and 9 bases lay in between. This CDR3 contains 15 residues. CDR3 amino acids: CASSLEGIAGNTIYF. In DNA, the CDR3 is TGTGCCAGCAGCTTGGAGGGGATCGCTGGAAACACCATATATTTT. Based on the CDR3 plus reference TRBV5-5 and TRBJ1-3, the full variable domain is DAGVTQSPTHLIKTRGQQVTLRCSPISGHKSVSWYQQVLGQGPQFIFQYYEKEERGRGNFPDRFSARQFPNYSSELNVNALLLGDSALYLCASSLEGIAGNTIYFGEGSWLTVV.

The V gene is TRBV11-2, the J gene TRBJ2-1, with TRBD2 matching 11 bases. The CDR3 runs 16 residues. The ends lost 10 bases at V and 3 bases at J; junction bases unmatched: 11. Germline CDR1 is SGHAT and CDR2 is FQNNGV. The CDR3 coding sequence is TGTGCCATCCCTCGGGTTGGGACTAGCGGCTACAATGAGCAGTTCTTC. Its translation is CAIPRVGTSGYNEQFF.

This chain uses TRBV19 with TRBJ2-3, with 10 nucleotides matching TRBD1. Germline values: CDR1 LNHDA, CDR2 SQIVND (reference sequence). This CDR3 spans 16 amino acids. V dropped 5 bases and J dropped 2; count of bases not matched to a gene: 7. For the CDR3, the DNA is TGTGCCAGTAGTTATTCGGACAGGGGGACCACAGATACGCAGTATTTT. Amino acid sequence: CASSYSDRGTTDTQYF.

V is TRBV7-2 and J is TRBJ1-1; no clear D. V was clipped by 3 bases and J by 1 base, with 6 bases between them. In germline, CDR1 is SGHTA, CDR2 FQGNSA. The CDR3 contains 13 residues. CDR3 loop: CASSFQENTEAFF. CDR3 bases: TGTGCCAGCAGCTTCCAGGAGAACACTGAAGCTTTCTTT.

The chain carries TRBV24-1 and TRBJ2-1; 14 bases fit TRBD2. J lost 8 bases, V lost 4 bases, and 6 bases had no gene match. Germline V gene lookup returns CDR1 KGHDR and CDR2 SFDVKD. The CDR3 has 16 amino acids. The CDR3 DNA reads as TGTGCCACCAGTGAGCCCGGGACTAGCGGGAGTCATGAGCAGTTCTTC. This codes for CATSEPGTSGSHEQFF.

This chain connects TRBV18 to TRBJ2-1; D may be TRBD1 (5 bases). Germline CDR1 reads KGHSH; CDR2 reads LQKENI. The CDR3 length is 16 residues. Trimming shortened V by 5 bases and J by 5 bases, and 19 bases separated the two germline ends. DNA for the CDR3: TGTGCCAGCTCAGGCCAAAGGGGTTCTGGGAACAATGAGCAGTTCTTC. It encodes CASSGQRGSGNNEQFF.